A single sample gave rise to the 10 T cell receptor beta chains below, sequenced in a study of blood T cell repertoires in COVID-19. Clones were read by immunoSEQ multiplex PCR, and TCRdb kept only the in-frame ones, dropping some. The table shows about 430,000 clones, with 70% to 90% occurring only once. Sample: PBMCs or T cells enriched from blood (not recorded which). The receptors originated from a young woman who had been exposed to COVID-19.

This clone was observed once. The J gene is TRBJ1-3, the V gene TRBV7-6; TRBD1 matches at 10 bases. The germline V gene encodes CDR1 SGHVS and CDR2 FNYEAQ. After removal of 5 bases from V and 7 bases from J, the junction contained 11 bases not matched to a gene. The CDR3 has 16 amino acids. The CDR3 bases are TGTGCCAGCAGCGTAGAGCCGGGACAGGGGTCGAACACCATATATTTT. It yields the protein CASSVEPGQGSNTIYF.

About this clone itself: Different DNA sequences within this sample yield the same CDR3. This chain connects TRBV28 to TRBJ2-7; unclear D gene. Per germline, CDR1 MDHEN and CDR2 SYDVKM. This CDR3 region has 12 residues. V was shortened by 1 base and J by 4 bases, with 5 bases between the two germline ends. CDR3 nucleotide sequence: TGTGCCAGCAGTTTATCCCTTTACGAGCAGTACTTC. Translation gives CASSLSLYEQYF.

The rearrangement joins TRBV5-4 to TRBJ1-1, with D uncertain. Between the trimmed V and J ends, which lost 2 bases and 0 bases, there was a span of 8 bases. CDR1 SGHNT and CDR2 YYREEE come from the germline V gene (reference sequence). The CDR3 has 14 amino acids. In DNA form, the CDR3 reads TGTGCCAGCAGCTTTTATTCTGTGAACACTGAAGCTTTCTTT. This translates into CASSFYSVNTEAFF.

The chain has TRBV5-6 and TRBJ1-1; 7 positions match TRBD1. The CDR3 is 15 residues long. Germline CDR1 and CDR2: SGHDT and YYEEEE. Trimming at V came to 4 bases and at J to 1 base, leaving 7 bases not matched to a gene. The CDR3 region is CASSTPQGGNTEAFF. CDR3 bases: TGTGCCAGCAGCACACCCCAGGGGGGGAACACTGAAGCTTTCTTT.

The V call is TRBV5-1, the J call TRBJ2-7, with 8 bases matching TRBD1. V dropped 0 bases and J dropped 5; count of bases not matched to a gene: 4. This CDR3 is 14 amino acids long. Germline V gene sequence: CDR1 SGHRS, CDR2 YFSETQ. The CDR3 reads CASSLARTGHEQYF. The CDR3 DNA reads as TGCGCCAGCAGCTTGGCCCGGACAGGGCACGAGCAGTACTTC.

This clone came up once. This sequence joins TRBV5-1 and TRBJ1-2; 10 nucleotides agree with TRBD1. V gave up 4 bases and J gave up 7 bases; unmatched junction bases: 10. This CDR3 has 15 residues. CDR1 and CDR2 from the germline V gene are SGHRS and YFSETQ. CDR3 amino acids: CASSLPGTGASGYTF. Here the CDR3 DNA reads TGCGCCAGCAGCCTTCCCGGGACAGGGGCTAGTGGCTACACCTTC.

V is TRBV2 and J is TRBJ1-5, with D possibly matching TRBD1 (5 bases). The CDR3 extends over 16 amino acids. From germline, CDR1 is SNHLY and CDR2 FYNNEI. V shed 6 bases and J shed 0 bases, with 15 bases lying between them. CDR3 protein: CASRTATELSNQPQHF. The DNA of the CDR3 is TGTGCCAGCAGGACCGCGACAGAACTTAGCAATCAGCCCCAGCATTTT.

This chain connects TRBV29-1 to TRBJ1-1; TRBD1 might be the D (5 bases). This CDR3 spans 13 amino acids. Germline V gene lookup returns CDR1 SQVTM and CDR2 ANQGSEA. The ends were cut back, 3 bases at V and 7 bases at J, with 15 bases in the middle. CDR3 amino acids: CSVETQGGGEAFF. CDR3 sequence (DNA): TGCAGCGTTGAGACCCAGGGAGGTGGTGAAGCTTTCTTT.

V is TRBV7-2 and J is TRBJ2-7, with TRBD2 identical over 9 bases. Germline V gives CDR1 SGHTA, CDR2 FQGNSA. CDR3 length equals 14 residues. Losses at the gene ends were 8 bases for V and 3 bases for J; bases not matched to a gene: 8. Written as DNA, the CDR3 is TGTGCCAGCCAAAAACTAGCGGGTTACTACGAGCAGTACTTC. Its protein product is CASQKLAGYYEQYF. Looking up the rest from reference TRBV7-2 and TRBJ2-7 gives the full variable domain: GAGVSQSPSNKVTEKGKDVELRCDPISGHTALYWYRQSLGQGLEFLIYFQGNSAPDKSGLPSDRFSAERTGGSVSTLTIQRTQQEDSAVYLCASQKLAGYYEQYFGPGTRLTVT.

This clone was counted a single time. CDR3 protein: CASSSSTPTGGDTGELFF. CDR3 DNA sequence: TGTGCCAGCAGTTCTTCCACCCCCACAGGGGGCGACACCGGGGAGCTGTTTTTT. The chain links TRBV28 to TRBJ2-2; the match to TRBD1 covers 9 bases. The germline gives CDR1 MDHEN, CDR2 SYDVKM. J lost 3 bases, V lost 4 bases, and 12 bases had no gene match. CDR3 length: 18 amino acids. The variable domain in full, completed from reference TRBV28 and TRBJ2-2, reads DVKVTQSSRYLVKRTGEKVFLECVQDMDHENMFWYRQDPGLGLRLIYFSYDVKMKEKGDIPEGYSVSREKKERFSLILESASTNQTSMYLCASSSSTPTGGDTGELFFGEGSRLTVL.